This is a list of T cell receptor beta chains from one sample in a study of vaccination effects on CD4 cells after COVID-19. The antigens for these receptors are not known. Libraries were prepared by immunoSEQ multiplex PCR; TCRdb keeps only in-frame clonotypes and omits some of them. Among about 35,000 clones listed, about 70% were seen once. The sequences come from CD4+ T cells from PBMCs cultured without peptide, collected before COVID-19 vaccination. The origin of the receptors is a human donor who received a COVID-19 vaccine. Each CDR3 is given with its conserved first and last residue. Each record gives: D gene, V gene, J gene, clone size, CDR3 protein, CDR3 DNA. D genes are given only for firm matches. Size tells how often a clone was seen (once, few, many) or the class of an expanded clone, and some rows leave it out.

.	TRBV27	TRBJ2-5	once	CASSSYRAPQETQYF	TGTGCCAGCAGTTCTTACCGGGCCCCCCAAGAGACCCAGTACTTC
TRBD2	TRBV5-1	TRBJ2-1	once	CASSLGLAGQSKQFF	TGCGCCAGCAGCTTGGGACTAGCGGGACAGAGTAAGCAGTTCTTC
TRBD1	TRBV7-8	TRBJ2-1	once	CASSYRRDRVSSEQFF	TGTGCCAGCAGCTATCGCCGGGACAGGGTCTCCAGTGAGCAGTTCTTC
.	TRBV7-9	TRBJ2-5	.	CASSLAGGQETQYF	TGTGCCAGCAGCTTAGCTGGGGGGCAAGAGACCCAGTACTTC
.	TRBV19	TRBJ2-1	.	CASRGTPNYNEQFF	TGTGCCAGTAGAGGGACCCCTAACTACAATGAGCAGTTCTTC
.	TRBV7-9	TRBJ1-1	.	CASSTKVNTEAFF	TGTGCCAGCTCGACGAAGGTAAACACTGAAGCTTTCTTT
.	TRBV5-1	TRBJ2-7	.	CASSLDRGGAYEQYF	TGCGCCAGCAGCTTGGACAGGGGGGGGGCCTACGAGCAGTACTTC
.	TRBV19	TRBJ2-5	.	CASSIGAGHQETQYF	TGTGCCAGTAGTATCGGCGCGGGCCACCAAGAGACCCAGTACTTC
TRBD1	TRBV7-7	TRBJ2-5	.	CASSSTGAETQYF	TGTGCCAGCAGCTCGACAGGGGCAGAGACCCAGTACTTC
TRBD2	TRBV7-2	TRBJ2-7	few	CASSFTSGRSSYEQYF	TGTGCCAGCAGCTTCACGAGCGGGAGGAGTTCCTACGAGCAGTACTTC
.	TRBV19	TRBJ1-1	few	CASSINSGNTEAFF	TGTGCCAGTAGTATAAACTCTGGGAACACTGAAGCTTTCTTT
.	TRBV11-2	TRBJ2-1	.	CASSLFGGEYNEQFF	TGTGCCAGCAGCTTATTTGGGGGCGAGTACAATGAGCAGTTCTTC
TRBD1	TRBV18	TRBJ2-7	.	CASSPSGTAAPYEQYF	TGTGCCAGCTCACCTTCCGGGACAGCCGCCCCCTACGAGCAGTACTTC
.	TRBV4-1	TRBJ2-7	.	CASSLQTGVSYEQYF	TGCGCCAGCAGCCTCCAGACGGGGGTCTCCTACGAGCAGTACTTC
.	TRBV18	TRBJ2-1	.	CASSPPGHNEQFF	TGTGCCAGCTCACCCCCGGGACACAATGAGCAGTTCTTC
.	TRBV15	TRBJ2-7	.	CATSSWDSRNGQYF	TGTGCCACCAGCAGTTGGGACTCGAGAAACGGGCAGTACTTC
.	TRBV15	TRBJ2-1	.	CATSRDRAVRAMDNEQFF	TGTGCCACCAGCAGAGATCGTGCAGTAAGAGCGATGGATAATGAGCAGTTCTTC
.	TRBV5-1	TRBJ2-7	.	CASSLSSSSYEQYF	TGCGCCAGCAGCTTGTCGTCTAGCTCCTACGAGCAGTACTTC
TRBD2	TRBV19	TRBJ2-3	.	CASRSSGLYTDTQYF	TGTGCCAGCCGATCTTCGGGACTATACACAGATACGCAGTATTTT
.	TRBV5-1	TRBJ2-3	.	CASSSVRGLGTDTQYF	TGCGCCAGCAGCTCCGTACGGGGGCTTGGCACAGATACGCAGTATTTT
.	TRBV7-8	TRBJ1-1	few	CASSPRRPVGGYTEAFF	TGTGCCAGCAGCCCCCGGCGGCCTGTGGGCGGCTACACTGAAGCTTTCTTT